This TCR beta chain appears in the sequencing data of a study of T cells in Graves' hyperthyroidism and ophthalmopathy. Study-level points and caveats: Ophthalmopathy onset followed model prediction by a median approximately seven months. Blood shared most expanded thyroid clonotypes above 0.001.

From RNA transcripts, TCR beta CDR3 regions were amplified. When the TCR CDR3 underwent first-round RT-PCR, the HTBI primer set was used. TCRdb passed the multiplex PCR reads through MiXCR, listing each CDR3 protein once. The table includes 500,000 to 750,000 distinct CDR3 sequences, 13% to 15% detected once. This clonotype has ten or more counts. Its cognate antigen is unknown. The CDR3 sequence is 16 residues long. The germline gives CDR1 SGDLS, CDR2 YYNGEE. After removal of 4 bases from V and 0 bases from J, the junction contained 5 bases not matched to a gene. The sequence derives from a woman between 18 and 29 years old with Graves' ophthalmopathy. Sequencing input: blood. The chain links TRBV9 to TRBJ2-5; 11 nucleotides agree with TRBD2. CDR3 region: CASSTGLAAYQETQYF. For the CDR3, the DNA is TGTGCCAGCAGCACGGGACTAGCGGCCTACCAAGAGACCCAGTACTTC.